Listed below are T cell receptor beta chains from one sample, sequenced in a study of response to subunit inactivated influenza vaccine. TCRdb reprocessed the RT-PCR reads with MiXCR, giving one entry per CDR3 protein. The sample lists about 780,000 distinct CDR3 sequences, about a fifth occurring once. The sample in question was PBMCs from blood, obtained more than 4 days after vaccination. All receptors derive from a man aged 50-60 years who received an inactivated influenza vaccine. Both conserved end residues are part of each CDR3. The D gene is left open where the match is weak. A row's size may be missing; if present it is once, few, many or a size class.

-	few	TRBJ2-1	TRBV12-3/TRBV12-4	CASRTRGLSSNEQFF	TGTGCCAGCCGAACAAGGGGACTTTCGTCTAACGAGCAGTTCTTC
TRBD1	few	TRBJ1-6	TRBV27	CASRPTGTGSSPLHF	TGTGCCAGCAGACCCACCGGGACAGGGTCCTCACCCCTCCACTTT
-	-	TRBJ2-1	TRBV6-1	CASSVTRRVSYTEQFF	TGTGCCAGCAGTGTTACCCGGAGGGTCTCCTACACTGAGCAGTTCTTC
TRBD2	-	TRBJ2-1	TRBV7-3	CASSLSPGTSGRAWGNEQFF	TGTGCCAGCAGCTTAAGCCCTGGGACTAGCGGGAGGGCCTGGGGAAATGAGCAGTTCTTC
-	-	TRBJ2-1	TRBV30	CAWSPMGDTYNEQFF	TGTGCCTGGAGTCCTATGGGGGACACCTACAATGAGCAGTTCTTC
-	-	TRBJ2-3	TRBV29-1	CSLSGGGDTQYF	TGCAGCCTTAGCGGAGGGGGAGATACGCAGTATTTT
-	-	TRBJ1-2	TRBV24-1	CATSDRDGKDGYTF	TGTGCCACCAGTGACCGGGACGGAAAGGATGGCTACACCTTC
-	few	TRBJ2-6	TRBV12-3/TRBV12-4	CASSFDGYRGSGANVLTF	TGTGCCAGCAGTTTTGACGGATATAGGGGCTCTGGGGCCAACGTCCTGACTTTC
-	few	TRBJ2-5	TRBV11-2	CASSLVSSFQETQYF	TGTGCCAGCAGCTTAGTATCGTCTTTCCAAGAGACCCAGTACTTC
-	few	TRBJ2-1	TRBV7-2	CASSFGVRERQFF	TGTGCCAGCAGCTTTGGGGTTCGGGAGCGGCAGTTCTTC
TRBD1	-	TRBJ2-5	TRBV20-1	CSANNRGREPLGETQYF	TGCAGTGCTAACAATAGGGGGCGCGAGCCCCTCGGGGAGACCCAGTACTTC
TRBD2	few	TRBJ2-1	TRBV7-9	CASSPHSGTPRNEQFF	TGTGCCAGCAGCCCTCATAGCGGGACCCCCAGGAATGAGCAGTTCTTC
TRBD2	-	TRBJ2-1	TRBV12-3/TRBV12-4	CASSGSGTSGFNEQFF	TGTGCCAGCAGTGGATCCGGGACTAGCGGATTCAATGAGCAGTTCTTC
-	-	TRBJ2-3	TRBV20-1	CSASSGGEADTQYF	TGCAGTGCTAGCTCAGGAGGGGAGGCCGATACGCAGTATTTT
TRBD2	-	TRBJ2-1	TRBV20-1	CSADDGGGSYNEQFF	TGCAGTGCCGACGACGGCGGGGGGTCCTACAATGAGCAGTTCTTC
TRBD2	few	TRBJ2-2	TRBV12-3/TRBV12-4	CASTGLARTGELFF	TGTGCCAGCACCGGACTAGCGCGGACCGGGGAGCTGTTTTTT
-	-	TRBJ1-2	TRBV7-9	CASSLGQHYGYTF	TGTGCCAGCAGCTTAGGACAGCACTATGGCTACACCTTC
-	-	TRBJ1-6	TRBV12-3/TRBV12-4	CASSLSRVESPLHF	TGTGCCAGCAGTTTATCCAGGGTTGAATCACCCCTCCACTTT
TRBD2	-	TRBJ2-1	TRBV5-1	CASSPGVAGANEQFF	TGCGCCAGCAGCCCCGGAGTAGCGGGGGCCAATGAGCAGTTCTTC
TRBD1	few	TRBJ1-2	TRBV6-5	CASSYRGPSYGYTF	TGTGCCAGCAGTTACAGGGGGCCAAGCTATGGCTACACCTTC
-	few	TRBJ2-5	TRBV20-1	CSARDSRRGWAETQYF	TGCAGTGCTAGAGATTCGCGGCGGGGATGGGCGGAGACCCAGTACTTC
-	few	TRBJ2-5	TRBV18	CASSPTRDQETQYF	TGTGCCAGCTCACCTACAAGGGACCAAGAGACCCAGTACTTC
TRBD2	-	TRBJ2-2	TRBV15	CATSTQREGRGELFF	TGTGCCACCAGCACCCAGCGGGAGGGCCGCGGGGAGCTGTTTTTT
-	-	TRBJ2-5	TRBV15	CATSREARETQYF	TGTGCCACCAGCAGAGAAGCCCGAGAGACCCAGTACTTC
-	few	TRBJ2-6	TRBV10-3	CAIGSGANVLTF	TGTGCCATAGGGTCTGGGGCCAACGTCCTGACTTTC
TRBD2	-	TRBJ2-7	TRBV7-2	CASSRTSDDSYEQYF	TGTGCCAGCAGCCGGACTAGCGACGACTCCTACGAGCAGTACTTC
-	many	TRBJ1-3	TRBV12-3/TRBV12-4	CASSLKIGLPGGNTIYF	TGTGCCAGCAGTTTAAAAATCGGTCTTCCTGGTGGAAACACCATATATTTT
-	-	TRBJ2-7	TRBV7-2	CASSLTVGDEQYF	TGTGCCAGCAGCTTGACAGTCGGGGACGAGCAGTACTTC
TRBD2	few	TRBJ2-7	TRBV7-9	CASSLKAGATLDEQYF	TGTGCCAGCAGCTTAAAAGCGGGGGCGACTCTGGACGAGCAGTACTTC
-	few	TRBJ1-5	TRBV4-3	CASSQDARGNQPQHF	TGCGCCAGCAGCCAAGATGCCAGGGGAAATCAGCCCCAGCATTTT
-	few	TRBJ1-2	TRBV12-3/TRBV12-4	CASGSQGSYGYTF	TGTGCCAGCGGGTCCCAGGGTTCCTATGGCTACACCTTC
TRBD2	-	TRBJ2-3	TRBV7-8	CASSPGTSGGTDTQYF	TGTGCCAGCAGCCCAGGGACTAGCGGGGGCACAGATACGCAGTATTTT
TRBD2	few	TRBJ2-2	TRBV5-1	CASSGLGHRAELFF	TGCGCCAGCTCGGGACTAGGACACCGGGCGGAGCTGTTTTTT
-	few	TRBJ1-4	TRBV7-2	CASSQLPDSTIEKLFF	TGTGCCAGCAGCCAGCTGCCGGACAGTACAATTGAAAAACTGTTTTTT
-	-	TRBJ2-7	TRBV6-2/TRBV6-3	CASSEMTSRVTYEQYF	TGTGCCAGCAGTGAGATGACATCCCGAGTGACCTACGAGCAGTACTTC
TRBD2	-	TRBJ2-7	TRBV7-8	CASSSPGLGDREQYF	TGTGCCAGCAGCTCTCCGGGACTAGGAGATCGCGAGCAGTACTTC
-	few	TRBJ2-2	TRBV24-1	CATSSISGTNTGELFF	TGTGCCACCAGCTCTATCAGCGGAACTAACACCGGGGAGCTGTTTTTT
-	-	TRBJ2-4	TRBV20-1	CSASRENIQYF	TGCAGTGCTTCTCGGGAAAACATTCAGTACTTC
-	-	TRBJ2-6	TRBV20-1	CSAGSFSGANVLTF	TGCAGTGCTGGGAGCTTCTCTGGGGCCAACGTCCTGACTTTC
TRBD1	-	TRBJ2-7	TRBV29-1	CSVVTPDRGYEQYF	TGCAGCGTTGTAACTCCGGACAGGGGCTACGAGCAGTACTTC
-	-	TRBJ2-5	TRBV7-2	CASSLRATFQETQYF	TGTGCCAGCAGCTTACGGGCCACATTCCAAGAGACCCAGTACTTC
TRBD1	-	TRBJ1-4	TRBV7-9	CASRDRLKEKLFF	TGTGCCAGCCGGGACAGGTTAAAAGAAAAACTGTTTTTT
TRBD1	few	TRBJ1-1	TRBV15	CATSRVPGQGGTEAFF	TGTGCCACCAGCAGGGTTCCGGGACAGGGCGGCACTGAAGCTTTCTTT
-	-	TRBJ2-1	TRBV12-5	CASGHLVSSEQFF	TGTGCTAGTGGGCACCTGGTTTCGAGTGAGCAGTTCTTC
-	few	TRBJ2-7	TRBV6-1	CASARGLSYEQYF	TGTGCCAGCGCCCGTGGACTCTCCTACGAGCAGTACTTC
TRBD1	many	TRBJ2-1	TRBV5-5	CASSLTGQEYNEQFF	TGCGCCAGCAGCCTGACAGGACAGGAGTACAATGAGCAGTTCTTC
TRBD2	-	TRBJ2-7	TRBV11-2	CASSLTRTGTRKYEQYF	TGTGCCAGCAGCTTAACCCGAACCGGGACTAGGAAGTACGAGCAGTACTTC
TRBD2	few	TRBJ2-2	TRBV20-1	CSAREREGRGTGELFF	TGCAGTGCTAGAGAGAGGGAGGGCCGAGGGACCGGGGAGCTGTTTTTT